The entry below describes one T cell receptor (beta chain). Profiled with immunoSEQ multiplex PCR; TCRdb holds only in-frame clones, not every one. The sample holds some 31,000 clones, around nine tenths seen once. The sample originates from a study of blood T cell repertoires in COVID-19. For the study at large: Samples came from the United States, Italy and Spain, spanning acute and convalescent COVID-19. PBMCs, B-cell-depleted T cells, or T cells were the source of the cDNA or gDNA that made up the material.

Germline lookup yields CDR1 SGHTA and CDR2 FQGTGA. CDR3 length equals 15 residues. The V end was cut by 4 bases, the J end by 8 bases, with 20 bases between. This receptor was obtained from a human donor in a cohort sampled during active COVID-19. The rearrangement uses TRBV7-3 and TRBJ1-2, with a weak D call TRBD1 (6 bases). Sequences were obtained from peripheral blood. CDR3 amino acids: CASSSIGGANEGYTF. The DNA of the CDR3 is TGTGCCAGCAGCTCTATTGGGGGGGCTAATGAAGGCTACACCTTC.